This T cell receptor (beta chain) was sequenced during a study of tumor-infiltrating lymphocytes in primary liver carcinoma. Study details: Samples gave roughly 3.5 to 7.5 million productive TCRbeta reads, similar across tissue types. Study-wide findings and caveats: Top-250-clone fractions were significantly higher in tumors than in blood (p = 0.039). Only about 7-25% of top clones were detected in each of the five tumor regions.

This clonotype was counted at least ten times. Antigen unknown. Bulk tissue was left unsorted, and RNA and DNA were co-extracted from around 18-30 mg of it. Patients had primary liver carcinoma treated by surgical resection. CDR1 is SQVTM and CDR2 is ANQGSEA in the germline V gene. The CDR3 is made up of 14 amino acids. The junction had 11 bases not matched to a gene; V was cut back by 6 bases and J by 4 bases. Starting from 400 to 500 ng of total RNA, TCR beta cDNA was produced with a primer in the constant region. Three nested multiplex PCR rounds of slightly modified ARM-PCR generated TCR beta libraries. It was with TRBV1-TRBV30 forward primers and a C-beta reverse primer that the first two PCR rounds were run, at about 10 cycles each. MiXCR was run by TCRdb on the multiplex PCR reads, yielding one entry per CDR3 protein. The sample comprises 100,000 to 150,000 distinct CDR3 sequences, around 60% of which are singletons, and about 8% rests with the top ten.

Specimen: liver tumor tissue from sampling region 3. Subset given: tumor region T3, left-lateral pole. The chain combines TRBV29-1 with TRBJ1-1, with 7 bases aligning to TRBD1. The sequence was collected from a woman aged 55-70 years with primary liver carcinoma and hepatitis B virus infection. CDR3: CSVLGGSGSTEAFF. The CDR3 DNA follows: TGCAGCGTCCTAGGGGGCTCTGGGAGCACTGAAGCTTTCTTT.